The T cell receptor beta chain described here comes from a study of blood T cells in healthy people across ages. The CDR3 extends over 13 amino acids. V lost 5 bases, J lost 4 bases, and 11 bases lay in between. The V gene's germline CDR1 is SNHLY and CDR2 FYNNEI. Alongside a J-beta primer mix, a sample-barcoded 5' primer served in a second PCR lasting 7 to 11 cycles. TCRdb recomputed calls from the 5' RACE reads with MiXCR, one row per CDR3 protein. This table has roughly 1.4 million distinct CDR3 sequences, approximately 59% appearing once. The specimen was blood. The source of this sequence is a man aged 18 to 35 in good health. V gene TRBV2 combines with J gene TRBJ1-2; D call uncertain. Here the CDR3 reads CASSNGLIYGYTF. DNA for the CDR3: TGTGCCAGCAGTAATGGGTTAATCTATGGCTACACCTTC.